Listed here are 27 T cell receptor beta chains from one sample, sequenced in a study of blood T cell repertoires in COVID-19. The assay was immunoSEQ multiplex PCR, and TCRdb's table has in-frame clones only and misses some. Among about 100,000 clones listed, over 75% were seen once. The specimen sequenced was peripheral blood. The source of these receptors is a woman in her twenties or thirties with acute or convalescent COVID-19.

The J gene is TRBJ2-3, the V gene TRBV4-2, with 10 bases lining up with TRBD2. The CDR3 consists of 16 residues. The J segment lost 0 bases and the V segment lost 4 bases, leaving 4 bases of the junction unmatched. Germline-derived CDR1 and CDR2 are LGHNA and YNFKEQ. CDR3 amino acids: CASSPLSGGSTDTQYF. In nucleotides, the CDR3 is TGTGCCAGCAGCCCACTTAGCGGGGGGAGCACAGATACGCAGTATTTT.

V and J are TRBV18 and TRBJ1-5, with TRBD1 matching 9 bases. J was trimmed by 2 bases and V by 6 bases; bases with no gene match: 2. Germline-derived CDR1 and CDR2 are KGHSH and LQKENI. CDR3 length: 14 amino acids. The CDR3 DNA sequence: TGTGCCAGCTCGGGGGACAGGGGCAATCAGCCCCAGCATTTT. This sequence encodes CASSGDRGNQPQHF.

The CDR3 sequence: CASSQSMGSNSPLHF. The CDR3 coding sequence is TGCGCCAGCAGTCAATCGATGGGGAGTAATTCACCCCTCCACTTT. The V call is TRBV23-1, the J call TRBJ1-6; D unclear. TRBV23-1 is placed among ORFs of uncertain function. V gave up 0 bases and J gave up 6 bases, with 9 bases separating them. The CDR3 spans 15 residues.

J is TRBJ1-1 and V is TRBV7-3; D remains ambiguous. V was clipped by 1 base and J by 4 bases, with 16 bases between them. The germline V gene has CDR1 SGHTA and CDR2 FQGTGA. CDR3 length equals 16 residues. The CDR3 is CASSLRGGLGSTEAFF. CDR3 sequence (DNA): TGTGCCAGCAGCTTAAGAGGTGGGTTGGGGAGCACTGAAGCTTTCTTT.

This chain links TRBV30 with TRBJ2-7; D gene uncertain. The CDR3 consists of 13 residues. Germline V gene lookup returns CDR1 GTSNPN and CDR2 SVGIG (reference sequence). Trimming left V 5 bases short and J 6 bases short, with 17 bases between. The chain's CDR3 is CAWEEVVGGEQYF. The CDR3, as DNA: TGTGCCTGGGAAGAGGTCGTCGGCGGCGAGCAGTACTTC.

The chain carries TRBV5-4 and TRBJ2-7; 7 nucleotides line up with TRBD1. Germline lookup yields CDR1 SGHNT and CDR2 YYREEE (reference sequence). The CDR3 has 13 amino acids. Germline trimming cut 4 bases from V and 7 bases from J; bases unmatched to any gene: 8. CDR3 protein: CASSPQGLGEQYF. Here the CDR3 DNA reads TGTGCCAGCAGCCCACAGGGGCTGGGGGAGCAGTACTTC.

With respect to this clone: The sample carries other DNA sequences with the same CDR3. V usage is TRBV11-3 and J usage is TRBJ2-2; 12 nucleotides agree with TRBD2. CDR1 is SGHNT, CDR2 YENEEA, per germline. This CDR3 region has 16 residues. Trimming cost V 5 bases and J 3 bases; bases outside gene matches: 4. The CDR3 DNA is TGTGCCAGCAGCCGAAGGACTAGCGGGGACACCGGGGAGCTGTTTTTT. The encoded protein is CASSRRTSGDTGELFF.

This chain connects TRBV7-9 to TRBJ2-7; 7 bases are shared with TRBD1. From germline, CDR1 is SEHNR and CDR2 FQNEAQ (reference sequence). Trimming took 3 bases from V and 3 from J; bases not matched to a gene: 2. There are 13 residues in the CDR3. The CDR3 here is CASSLGQNYEQYF. CDR3 bases: TGTGCCAGCAGCTTGGGACAGAACTACGAGCAGTACTTC.

This chain uses TRBV13 with TRBJ2-3; TRBD2 agrees at 11 bases. V lost 5 bases to trimming and J lost 4 bases; unmatched junction nucleotides: 20. The V gene's germline CDR1 is PRHDT and CDR2 FYEKMQ (reference sequence). The CDR3 length is 20 residues. The CDR3 coding sequence is TGTGCCAGCAGCCACCCCGGGACTAGCGGATCCCTCGGGTTCGCAGATACGCAGTATTTT. Encoded protein: CASSHPGTSGSLGFADTQYF.

The chain has TRBV27 and TRBJ1-3; D gene uncertain. Between the trimmed V and J ends, which lost 6 bases and 3 bases, there was a span of 6 bases. This CDR3 region has 12 residues. The germline CDR1 and CDR2 sequences are MNHEY and SMNVEV (reference sequence). The CDR3 DNA reads TGTGCCAGCAGCGGTGGTGGAAACACCATATATTTT. Its protein is CASSGGGNTIYF.

This clone occurred a few times. This rearrangement joins TRBV5-8 to TRBJ1-1, with D perhaps matching TRBD1 (6 bases). The germline gives CDR1 SGHTS, CDR2 YDEGEE. V lost 3 bases and J 0 bases, leaving 9 bases between the germline ends. The CDR3 runs to 14 residues. The CDR3 DNA reads as TGTGCCAGCAGCTCCGGACAGATGAACACTGAAGCTTTCTTT. Its protein product is CASSSGQMNTEAFF.

The CDR3 reads CASSPPPGFTYEQYF. CDR3 coding DNA: TGTGCCAGCAGTCCCCCGCCAGGTTTCACCTACGAGCAGTACTTC. The chain uses TRBV28 and TRBJ2-7; D not certain. This CDR3 is built from 15 residues. The ends were cut back, 5 bases at V and 2 bases at J, with 16 bases in the middle. Germline-derived CDR1 and CDR2 are MDHEN and SYDVKM.

This chain joins TRBV27 and TRBJ2-7; 10 nucleotides match TRBD1. The V segment lost 4 bases and the J segment 7 bases; nucleotides outside the gene matches: 4. This CDR3 region has 13 residues. In germline, CDR1 is MNHEY, CDR2 SMNVEV (reference sequence). The CDR3 DNA sequence: TGTGCCAGCAGTTATAGGACAGGGGGGGAGCAGTACTTC. This encodes CASSYRTGGEQYF.

V usage is TRBV30 and J usage is TRBJ1-6; D remains unclear. Germline loops: CDR1 GTSNPN, CDR2 SVGIG (reference sequence). The CDR3 extends over 13 amino acids. V lost 1 base and J lost 6, with 7 bases in between. In nucleotides, the CDR3 is TGTGCCTGGAGTGGACATACTAATTCACCCCTCCACTTT. Translated: CAWSGHTNSPLHF.

V usage is TRBV5-1 and J usage is TRBJ1-2, with TRBD1 matching over 8 bases. CDR1 and CDR2 from the germline V gene are SGHRS and YFSETQ. The CDR3 has 13 amino acids. The junction had 4 bases not matched to a gene; V was cut back by 3 bases and J by 6 bases. The CDR3 nucleotides are TGCGCCAGCAGCTGGACAGGGTCCAATGGCTACACCTTC. Protein: CASSWTGSNGYTF.

This clone was observed once. The chain carries TRBV2 and TRBJ1-1; D unclear. The germline V gene encodes CDR1 SNHLY and CDR2 FYNNEI. V was trimmed by 1 base and J by 0 bases, leaving 6 bases between them. The length of the CDR3 is 14 residues. CDR3 DNA sequence: TGTGCCAGCAGTGAAGTTTCCTTGAACACTGAAGCTTTCTTT. Translation: CASSEVSLNTEAFF.

The rearrangement links TRBV6-2 or TRBV6-3 to TRBJ1-2; D uncertain. Germline loops: CDR1 MNHEY, CDR2 SVGEGT. CDR3 length: 16 residues. V lost 6 bases to trimming and J lost 7 bases, with 24 bases between them. CDR3 sequence: CASSPTVEGGSFGYTF. In DNA form, the CDR3 reads TGTGCCAGCAGCCCTACAGTCGAGGGCGGATCGTTTGGCTACACCTTC.

The chain is built from TRBV30 and TRBJ1-6, with TRBD1 identical over 7 bases. The V segment lost 0 bases and the J segment 9 bases; nucleotides outside the gene matches: 5. The CDR3 runs to 14 residues. Germline V gene data show CDR1 as GTSNPN and CDR2 as SVGIG (reference sequence). CDR3 sequence: CAWSVGQPSSPLHF. The CDR3 DNA is TGTGCCTGGAGTGTGGGACAGCCGAGTTCACCCCTCCACTTT.

This clone was counted a single time. The rearrangement links TRBV5-1 to TRBJ2-5; TRBD2 might be the D (5 bases). Per germline, CDR1 SGHRS and CDR2 YFSETQ. The V end lost 1 base, the J end lost 3 bases, and 13 bases lay between the germline ends. There are 15 residues in the CDR3. The CDR3 loop is CASSLTGSVEETQYF. The CDR3 region has the DNA TGCGCCAGCAGCTTGACGGGATCGGTAGAAGAGACCCAGTACTTC.

The chain is built from TRBV18 and TRBJ1-1; 8 nucleotides line up with TRBD1. The CDR3 loop spans 15 amino acids. The junction had 7 bases not matched to a gene; V was cut back by 5 bases and J by 2 bases. Germline CDR1 is KGHSH and CDR2 is LQKENI. The CDR3 sequence: CASSETGVENTEAFF. As DNA, the CDR3 is TGTGCCAGCTCAGAGACAGGGGTTGAAAACACTGAAGCTTTCTTT.

The chain is built from TRBV5-1 and TRBJ2-7; TRBD1 agrees at 8 bases. The junction had 9 bases not matched to a gene; V was cut back by 4 bases and J by 6 bases. Germline CDR1 SGHRS, CDR2 YFSETQ. The CDR3 has 14 residues. The CDR3 protein is CASSPGTGFSEQYF. The CDR3 DNA reads TGCGCCAGCAGCCCGGGGACAGGTTTCAGCGAGCAGTACTTC.

This clone was seen once. The rearrangement links TRBV18 to TRBJ1-5, with 7 bases identical to TRBD1. Germline values: CDR1 KGHSH, CDR2 LQKENI. CDR3 size: 14 residues. V lost 2 bases and J lost 4; bases outside the gene matches: 2. The chain's CDR3 is CASSPTGENQPQHF. DNA of the CDR3: TGTGCCAGCTCACCAACAGGGGAGAATCAGCCCCAGCATTTT.

The V gene is TRBV6-6, the J gene TRBJ2-2; TRBD2 matches at 10 bases. V shed 2 bases, J shed 7 bases, and the junction held 7 bases outside the gene matches. The CDR3 runs to 16 residues. The V gene's germline CDR1 is MNHNY and CDR2 SVGAGI (reference sequence). The CDR3 region is CASSYAGTSEGGELFF. The CDR3 region has the DNA TGTGCCAGCAGTTACGCCGGGACTAGCGAAGGCGGGGAGCTGTTTTTT.

The J gene is TRBJ1-4, the V gene TRBV5-6, with D possibly being TRBD1 (6 bases). The CDR3 loop spans 14 amino acids. From germline, CDR1 is SGHDT and CDR2 YYEEEE. V was cut by 2 bases and J by 8 bases, with 13 bases left in between. CDR3 region: CASSLDRLNEKLFF. CDR3 in DNA: TGTGCCAGCAGCTTAGACAGGTTGAACGAAAAACTGTTTTTT.

A few counts support this clone. The chain joins TRBV5-1 to TRBJ2-5, with TRBD1 matching over 7 bases. The CDR3 is 13 residues long. Germline CDR1 is SGHRS and CDR2 is YFSETQ. The junction had 3 bases not matched to a gene; V was cut back by 4 bases and J by 3 bases. CDR3 in DNA: TGCGCCAGCAGCCAGACAGGGAAAGAGACCCAGTACTTC. Protein sequence: CASSQTGKETQYF.

This chain's CDR3 is CASSLSSTSWSYEQYF. The CDR3 DNA reads TGTGCCAGCAGTTTATCAAGTACTAGCTGGTCCTACGAGCAGTACTTC. The rearrangement links TRBV28 to TRBJ2-7, with a tentative D call TRBD2 (6 bases). Trimming stripped 1 base from V and 1 base from J, with 14 bases between. This CDR3 is 16 amino acids long. Germline V gives CDR1 MDHEN, CDR2 SYDVKM.

The CDR3: CASSPDRGNEQFF. In DNA form, the CDR3 reads TGTGCCAGCAGCCCGGACAGGGGAAATGAGCAGTTCTTC. This chain uses TRBV5-6 with TRBJ2-1; 9 bases are shared with TRBD1. The CDR3 length is 13 residues. The J segment lost 7 bases and the V segment lost 4 bases, leaving 3 bases of the junction unmatched. Germline CDR1 is SGHDT and CDR2 is YYEEEE.